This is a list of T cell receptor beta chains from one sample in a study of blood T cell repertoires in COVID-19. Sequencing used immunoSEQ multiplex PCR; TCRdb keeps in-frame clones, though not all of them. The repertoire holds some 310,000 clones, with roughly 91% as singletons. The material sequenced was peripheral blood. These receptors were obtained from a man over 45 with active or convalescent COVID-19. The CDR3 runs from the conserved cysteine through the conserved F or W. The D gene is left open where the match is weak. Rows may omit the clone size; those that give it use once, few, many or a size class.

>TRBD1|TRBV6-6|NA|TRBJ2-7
TGTGCCAGCAGTGGACAGGGTTTGGTCGGCTACGAGCAGTACTTC
CASSGQGLVGYEQYF
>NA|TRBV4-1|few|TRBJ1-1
TGCGCCAGCAGCCAAGCCAGCTTCACAGAGAGAGCTTTCTTT
CASSQASFTERAFF
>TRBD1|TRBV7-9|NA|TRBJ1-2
TGTGCCAGCAGCTTAGGAGGGGGCGCAGCCTACGATGGCTACACCTTC
CASSLGGGAAYDGYTF
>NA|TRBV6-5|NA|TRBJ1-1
TGTGCCAGCAGTTACTCTACTAATAGGTTCCTCACTGAAGCTTTCTTT
CASSYSTNRFLTEAFF
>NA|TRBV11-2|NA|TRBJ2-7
TGTGCCAGCAGCTTAGATCGAACCCAGGACGAGCAGTACTTC
CASSLDRTQDEQYF
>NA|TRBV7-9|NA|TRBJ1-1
TGTGCCAGCAGCGGTGGACAGCAGAACACTGAAGCTTTCTTT
CASSGGQQNTEAFF
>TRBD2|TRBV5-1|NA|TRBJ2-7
TGCGCCAGCAGCTGGGGACTAGCGGAGGGGGGGAGCTCCTACGAGCAGTACTTC
CASSWGLAEGGSSYEQYF
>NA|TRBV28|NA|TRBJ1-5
TGTGCCAGCAGTTTTTCCGGGGGGCCTCAGCCCCAGCATTTT
CASSFSGGPQPQHF
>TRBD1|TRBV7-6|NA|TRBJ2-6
TGTGCCAGCAGCGCCCGTCAGGGGGACTCTGGGGCCAACGTCCTGACTTTC
CASSARQGDSGANVLTF
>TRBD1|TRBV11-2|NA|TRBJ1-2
TGTGCCAGCAGCGCACGACAGGGGGGCTACACCTTC
CASSARQGGYTF
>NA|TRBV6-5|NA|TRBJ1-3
TGTGCCAGCAGTTACGGAATCGGGGCTGGAAACACCATATATTTT
CASSYGIGAGNTIYF
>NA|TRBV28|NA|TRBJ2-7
TGTGCCAGCAGTTTAGCAGGGGCGACCTACGAGCAGTACTTC
CASSLAGATYEQYF
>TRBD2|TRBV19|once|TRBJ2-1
TGTGCCAGTAGTATAGGCGGGAGGGCGGGGAATGAGCAGTTCTTC
CASSIGGRAGNEQFF
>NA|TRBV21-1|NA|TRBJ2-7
TGTGCCAGCAGTGAAAGGTCGCCCAGTTCTAGCGGCCTATACGAGCAGTACTTC
CASSERSPSSSGLYEQYF
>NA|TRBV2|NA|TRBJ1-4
TGTGCCAGCAGTCCCCTACAGGGCGTGGGTGAAAAACTGTTTTTT
CASSPLQGVGEKLFF
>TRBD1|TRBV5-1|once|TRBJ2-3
TGCGCCAGCAGCTGGGGGGACAGGGGGCGAGATACGCAGTATTTT
CASSWGDRGRDTQYF
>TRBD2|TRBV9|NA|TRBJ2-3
TGTGCCAGCAGCGCGCGACTAGCGGGGAGATTCACAGATACGCAGTATTTT
CASSARLAGRFTDTQYF
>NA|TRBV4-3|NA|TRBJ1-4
TGCGCCAGCAGCCAAGAATCCGGAGTTGGGGGGTCTAGTGAAAAACTGTTTTTT
CASSQESGVGGSSEKLFF
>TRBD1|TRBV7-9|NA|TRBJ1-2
TGTGCCAGCAGCTGGGGACAGGCCAACTATGGCTACACCTTC
CASSWGQANYGYTF
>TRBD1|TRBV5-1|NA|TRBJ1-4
TGCGCCAGCAGCTTGGGTGTTCGACAGGGGGCCAAAAAACTGTTTTTT
CASSLGVRQGAKKLFF
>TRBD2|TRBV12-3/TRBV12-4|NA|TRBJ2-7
TGTGCCAGCATCCGGGAGGGATCCTACGAGCAGTACTTC
CASIREGSYEQYF
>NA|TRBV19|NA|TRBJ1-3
TGTGCCAGTAGTATTCGCAGTCTCTCTGGAAACACCATATATTTT
CASSIRSLSGNTIYF
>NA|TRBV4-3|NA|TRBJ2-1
TGCGCCAGCAGCCAAGCCGTGGCGGATGAGCAGTTCTTC
CASSQAVADEQFF
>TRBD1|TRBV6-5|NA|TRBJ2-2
TGTGCCAGCAGCAGAGGGACAGGGGGCGGGGAGCTGTTTTTT
CASSRGTGGGELFF
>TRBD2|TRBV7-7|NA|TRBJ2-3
TGTGCCAGCAGCTTAGGGGAACTAGCGGGAGGAGTAGATACGCAGTATTTT
CASSLGELAGGVDTQYF
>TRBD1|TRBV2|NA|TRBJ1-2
TGTGCCAGCAGTGAACTGGCAGGGGGCCTTGGCTATGGCTACACCTTC
CASSELAGGLGYGYTF
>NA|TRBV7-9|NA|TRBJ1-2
TGTGCCAGCACCATACAGGGCTCTGGCTACACCTTC
CASTIQGSGYTF
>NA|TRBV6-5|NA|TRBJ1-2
TGTGCCAGCAGTCCCTTCGACAGCAACTATGGCTACACCTTC
CASSPFDSNYGYTF
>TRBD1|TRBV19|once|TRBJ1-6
TGTGCCAGTAGCGACCCACAGGGGGCTACGGGTAATTCACCCCTCCACTTT
CASSDPQGATGNSPLHF
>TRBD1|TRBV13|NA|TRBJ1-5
TGTGCCAGCAGCTTAGGAACAGGGGCCAATCAGCCCCAGCATTTT
CASSLGTGANQPQHF
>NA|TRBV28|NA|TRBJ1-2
TGTGCCAGCAGTGGGGGACACCTCTATGGCTACACCTTC
CASSGGHLYGYTF
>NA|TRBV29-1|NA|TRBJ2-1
TGCAGCGTTTGGAGACGGAAGGACAGTCTATACAATGAGCAGTTCTTC
CSVWRRKDSLYNEQFF
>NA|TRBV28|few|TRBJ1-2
TGTGCCAGCAGATCAGCAGGTCTTGGCTACACCTTC
CASRSAGLGYTF
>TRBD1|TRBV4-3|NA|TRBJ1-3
TGCGCCAGCGGCTATGTAGGGACAGGGGGCACTGGAAACACCATATATTTT
CASGYVGTGGTGNTIYF
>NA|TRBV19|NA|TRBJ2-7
TGTGCCAGTAGTATGATGTCGGGGGTCTACGAGCAGTACTTC
CASSMMSGVYEQYF
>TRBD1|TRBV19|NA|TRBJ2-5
TGTGCCAGTAGCAGGGACAGGGCAGGCTCCCAGCAAGGGGAGACCCAGTACTTC
CASSRDRAGSQQGETQYF
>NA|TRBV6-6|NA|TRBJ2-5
TGTGCCAGCACCTCCCCGTCCTTGGCCCAAGAGACCCAGTACTTC
CASTSPSLAQETQYF
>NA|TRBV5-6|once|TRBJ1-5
TGTGCCAGCAGCCGGACTGGTAGCAATCAGCCCCAGCATTTT
CASSRTGSNQPQHF
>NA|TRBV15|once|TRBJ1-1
TGTGCCACCAGCTTTAACAGGGACACTGAAGCTTTCTTT
CATSFNRDTEAFF
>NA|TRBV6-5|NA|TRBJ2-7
TGTGCCAGCAGGCAGCAGGGGACGGACGAGCAGTACTTC
CASRQQGTDEQYF
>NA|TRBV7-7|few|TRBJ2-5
TGTGCTAGCAGCTTAGATCGGGGGAGAGGGGAGACCCAGTACTTC
CASSLDRGRGETQYF
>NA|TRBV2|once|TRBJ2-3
TGTGCCAGCAGTTTCTGGACAGCCGGTAGCACAGATACGCAGTATTTT
CASSFWTAGSTDTQYF
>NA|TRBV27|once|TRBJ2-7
TGTGCCAGCGTATCTGGAGCCTCCGAGCAGTACTTC
CASVSGASEQYF
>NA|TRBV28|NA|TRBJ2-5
TGTGCCAGCAGTCTACCCACAGAGACCCAGTACTTC
CASSLPTETQYF
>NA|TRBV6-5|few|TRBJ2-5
TGTGCCAGCAGTACAGGGTTAGAGACCCAGTACTTC
CASSTGLETQYF
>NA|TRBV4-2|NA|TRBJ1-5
TGTGCCAGCAGCCAAGACAGGGGCAATCAGCCCCAGCATTTT
CASSQDRGNQPQHF
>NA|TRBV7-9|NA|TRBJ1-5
TGTGCCAGCAGCTTAGATCGGGGTGGCCAGCCCCAGCATTTT
CASSLDRGGQPQHF
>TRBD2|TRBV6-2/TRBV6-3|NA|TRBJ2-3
TGTGCCAGCAGGCCTAGCGGGAGTATTGATACGCAGTATTTT
CASRPSGSIDTQYF
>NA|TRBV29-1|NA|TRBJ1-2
TGCAGCGTGGACGTCGGGGGACACTATGGCTACACCTTC
CSVDVGGHYGYTF
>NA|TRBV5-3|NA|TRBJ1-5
TGTGCCAGAAGCTCCGCTTTAAGGCAGCCAAACTATAGCAATCAGCCCCAGCATTTT
CARSSALRQPNYSNQPQHF
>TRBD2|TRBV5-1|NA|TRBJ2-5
TGCGCCAGCAGCCAGGAGCGGGGGAGCGGAGAGACCCAGTACTTC
CASSQERGSGETQYF
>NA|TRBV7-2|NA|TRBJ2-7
TGTGCCAGCAGCTCCAGGGGTGGTCTATTGGAGCAGTACTTC
CASSSRGGLLEQYF
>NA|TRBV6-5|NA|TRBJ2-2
TGTGCCAGCACGGTACAGGGCGCAGCCGGGGAGCTGTTTTTT
CASTVQGAAGELFF
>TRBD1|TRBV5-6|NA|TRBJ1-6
TGTGCCAGCAGCTCCGACAGGGTTAATTCACCCCTCCACTTT
CASSSDRVNSPLHF